This T cell receptor beta chain emerged from a study of T cell responses to AZD1222 COVID-19 vaccine. V dropped 0 bases and J dropped 6; count of bases not matched to a gene: 8. The CDR3 runs to 16 residues. The germline V gene has CDR1 LGHDT and CDR2 YNNKEL (reference sequence). Recipients boosted at about 4 weeks or about 12 weeks are pooled. Here immunoSEQ multiplex PCR was the method, and the copy in TCRdb shows in-frame clones only, minus some. The sample lists about 110,000 clones, roughly 90% occurring once. Study conclusions and caveats: Scientists sampled the repertoires only once the peak T cell response had passed. Reportedly, nearly half of unique spike TCRs recognized epitopes outside B.1.351/B.1.1.7 mutations.

A note on this clone: As yet, its antigen is unknown.

The material sequenced was peripheral blood, taken 28 days after the second AZD1222 dose. The TCR sequence derives from an adult who received the AZD1222 COVID-19 vaccine. The chain employs TRBV3-1 (or the pseudogene TRBV3-2) and TRBJ2-1, with 7 bases lining up with TRBD2. CDR3 region: CASSQEGGTGGNEQFF. The CDR3 nucleotides are TGTGCCAGCAGCCAAGAAGGCGGAACGGGGGGCAATGAGCAGTTCTTC.